This T cell receptor (beta chain) was observed in a study of shared clonotypes between healthy human individuals. Across the study: A donor's plate count was three for CD4 naive and three for CD4 memory; CD8 naive had two and CD8 memory one.

The V end lost 4 bases, the J end lost 1 base, and 14 bases lay between the germline ends. Germline V gene lookup returns CDR1 SGHRS and CDR2 YFSETQ. This CDR3 is built from 16 residues. Study outcomes and limitations: It was the non-shared clonotypes that had lower generation probabilities than clonotypes shared by all four donors.

Recent vaccinations or acute infections were absent in the healthy HIV-negative adult donors. Investigators spread the genomic DNA of each subset evenly over several immunoSEQ plates. The table came from immunoSEQ multiplex PCR; TCRdb's copy has only in-frame clones and leaves some out. Among over a million clones listed, around 78% were seen once. In regard to this clone: Its matching antigen is unknown.

The specimen sequenced was memory CD4+ T cells from PBMCs. As to subset: CD45RA-negative fraction. This chain links TRBV5-1 with TRBJ2-2; D is perhaps TRBD2 (6 bases). The origin of this receptor is a man between 18 and 29 years old in good health. Some clones in this sample may be carry-over from other donors' samples. The CDR3, as DNA: TGCGCCAGCAGCCCCCCCGGGACTCAGAACACCGGGGAGCTGTTTTTT. Translated, it gives CASSPPGTQNTGELFF.